This TCR beta chain is drawn from a study of T-cell memory formation after mild COVID-19. Study results and caveats: Clones contracting over day 15 to 85 were CD4/CD8 balanced, with later expanders leaning CD4+. Researchers report contracting CD4+ clones mostly in CM and EM, with CD8+ clones in EMRA.

Amplification by 5'RACE using constant-segment primers produced TCR alpha and TCR beta cDNA libraries that carried sample barcodes and UMIs. One entry per CDR3 protein results from TCRdb running MiXCR on the 5' RACE reads. The sample contains 350,000 to 450,000 distinct CDR3 sequences, roughly 20% of which appear only once. CDR1 LNHDA and CDR2 SQIVND come from the germline V gene (reference sequence). CDR3 length: 13 amino acids. The ends were cut back, 11 bases at V and 4 bases at J, with 15 bases in the middle. Details on this clonotype: Its antigen is unidentified.

This rearrangement joins TRBV19 to TRBJ2-1, with D hard to call. Sequenced: PBMCs or a T cell subset sorted from them (not recorded which). The TCR comes from an adult woman who had mild COVID-19 (a few samples of this study predate the infection). Cell type and time point are not known. The CDR3 bases are TGTGCCGCACCTTCCTGCGGATACAATGAGCAGTTCTTC. As protein: CAAPSCGYNEQFF.